This T cell receptor (beta chain) appears in the sequencing data of a study of CD8+ T cells in alopecia areata. Noted treatment: oral pan-JAK inhibitor, 5-10 mg twice daily. Peripheral blood and lesional scalp punch biopsies were taken from alopecia areata patients. Once RNA had been extracted, it was reverse transcribed into cDNA to act as the sequencing template. The method was immunoSEQ multiplex PCR; TCRdb's version includes in-frame clones alone and lacks a portion of them. The sample holds approximately 18,000 clones, about 60% seen once. The germline V gene has CDR1 SNHLY and CDR2 FYNNEI. After removal of 6 bases from V and 4 bases from J, the junction contained 10 bases not matched to a gene. The CDR3 is made up of 16 amino acids.

This clonotype was obtained from a human donor with alopecia areata. This sequence joins TRBV2 and TRBJ1-5; 9 positions agree with TRBD1. The source was skin, collected at week 4, from a patient treated with tofacitinib. The CDR3 DNA follows: TGTGCCAGCAGAGACCCTACAGGGGGCTCAAATCAGCCCCAGCATTTT. It specifies CASRDPTGGSNQPQHF.